This T cell receptor beta chain appears in the sequencing data of a study of patients and donors after allogeneic stem cell transplantation. TCRdb re-called the RT-PCR reads through MiXCR, storing one row per CDR3 protein. Seen here are approximately 200,000 distinct CDR3 sequences, around 40% observed once, and the top ten hold 11%. The V segment lost 2 bases and the J segment 4 bases; nucleotides outside the gene matches: 3. The V gene's germline CDR1 is SNHLY and CDR2 FYNNEI. CDR3 length equals 15 residues. The sequence came from a human donor who was either an allogeneic HSCT recipient or a stem cell or donor lymphocyte infusion donor (not recorded which). It is not recorded whose cells these are; they may come from a transplant donor. V usage is TRBV2 and J usage is TRBJ2-1; 9 positions agree with TRBD1. Sequenced material: blood, either unsorted or a sorted T cell fraction (not recorded which). The CDR3 sequence: CASSERGQGYNEQFF. The CDR3 DNA is TGTGCCAGCAGTGAAAGGGGACAGGGATACAATGAGCAGTTCTTC.